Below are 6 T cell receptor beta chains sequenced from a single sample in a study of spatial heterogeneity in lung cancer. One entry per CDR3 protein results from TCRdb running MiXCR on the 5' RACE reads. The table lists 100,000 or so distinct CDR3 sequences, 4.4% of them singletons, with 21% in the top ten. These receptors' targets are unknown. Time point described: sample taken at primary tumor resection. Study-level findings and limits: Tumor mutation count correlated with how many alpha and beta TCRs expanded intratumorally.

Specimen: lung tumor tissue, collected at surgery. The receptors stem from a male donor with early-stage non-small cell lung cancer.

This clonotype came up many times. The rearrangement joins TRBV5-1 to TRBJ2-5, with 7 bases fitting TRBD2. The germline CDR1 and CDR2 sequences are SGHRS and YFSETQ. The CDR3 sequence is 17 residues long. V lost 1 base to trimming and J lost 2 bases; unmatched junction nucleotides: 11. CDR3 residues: CASSLRPSGITQETQYF. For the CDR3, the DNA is TGCGCCAGCAGCTTGCGTCCTAGCGGAATAACACAAGAGACCCAGTACTTC.

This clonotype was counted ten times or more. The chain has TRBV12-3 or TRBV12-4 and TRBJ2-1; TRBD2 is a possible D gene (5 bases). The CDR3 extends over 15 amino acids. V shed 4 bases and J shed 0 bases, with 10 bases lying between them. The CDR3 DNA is TGTGCCAGCAGTTCAGCGGATAGCTCCTACAATGAGCAGTTCTTC. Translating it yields CASSSADSSYNEQFF.

The CDR3 here is CASSLAGRGHSYNEQFF. The CDR3 DNA sequence: TGTGCCAGCAGCTTAGCAGGCCGGGGCCACTCCTACAATGAGCAGTTCTTC. The V gene is TRBV7-9, the J gene TRBJ2-1; D tentatively reads TRBD1 or TRBD2 (5 bases each). Trimming shortened V by 0 bases and J by 0 bases, and 12 bases separated the two germline ends. Germline V gene sequence: CDR1 SEHNR, CDR2 FQNEAQ (reference sequence). The CDR3 has 17 residues.

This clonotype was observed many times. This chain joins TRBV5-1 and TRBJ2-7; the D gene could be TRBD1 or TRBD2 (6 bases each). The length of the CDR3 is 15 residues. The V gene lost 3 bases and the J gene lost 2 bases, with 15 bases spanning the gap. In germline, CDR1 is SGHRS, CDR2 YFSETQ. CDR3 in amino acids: CASSSNWGATYEQYF. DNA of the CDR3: TGCGCCAGCAGCTCTAACTGGGGGGCAACCTACGAGCAGTACTTC.

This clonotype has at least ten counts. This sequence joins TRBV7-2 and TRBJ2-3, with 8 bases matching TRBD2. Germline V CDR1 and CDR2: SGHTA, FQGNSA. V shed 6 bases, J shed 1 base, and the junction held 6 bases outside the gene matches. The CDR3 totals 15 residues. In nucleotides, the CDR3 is TGTGCCAGCAGTCGAGACGGGGGGGGCACAGATACGCAGTATTTT. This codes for CASSRDGGGTDTQYF.

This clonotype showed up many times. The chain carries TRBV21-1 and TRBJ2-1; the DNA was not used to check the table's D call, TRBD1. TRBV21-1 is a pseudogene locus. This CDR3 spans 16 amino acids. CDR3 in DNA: TGTGCCAGCAGCAAAGCCTACTTATGGACAGCATATGAGCAGTTCTTC. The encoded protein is CASSKAYLWTAYEQFF.